This T cell receptor (beta chain) was sequenced in a study of vaccination and CD4 T cells after COVID-19. Study details: Convalescent persons amounted to six males plus four females, two of whom were Hispanic. Each control culture was treated with a CEFX pool, an HIV-1 Nef pool, or no peptide. The authors used overlapping spike peptides from SARS-CoV-2, HCoV-NL63, HCoV-OC43 and HCoV-229E to stimulate cells.

A word on this clonotype: What it recognizes is unknown. Sequence at one end of the junction differs from germline and may be a read error.

Specified time point: late sampling 161 to 241 days after vaccination in three convalescent patients. The treatment denotes: approximately nine-day PBMC culture with coronavirus spike peptide pools or control peptides (ViraFEST assay). Half of the medium was exchanged for fresh IL-2 medium, first on day 3 and then on day 7. The CDR3 has 18 amino acids. Germline loops: CDR1 LNHNV, CDR2 YYDKDF (reference sequence). The assay that was used to sequence DNA from cultured CD4+ T cells was the Oncomine TCR Beta short-read assay. TCRdb re-called the PCR reads through MiXCR, storing one row per CDR3 protein. The sample lists some 26,000 distinct CDR3 sequences, less than 45% occurring once.

This chain joins TRBV15 and TRBJ2-6; D perhaps matches TRBD1 (6 bases). The input for sequencing was CD4+ T cells from blood, cultured in vitro, taken about 7 months after SARS-CoV-2 vaccination. This clonotype was sampled from a human donor who had recovered from COVID-19. In DNA form, the CDR3 reads TGTGCCACCAGCGGCGCGGACAGTTATGGAGCTGGGGCCGACGTCCTGACTTTC. Protein: CATSGADSYGAGADVLTF.